This is a list of T cell receptor beta chains from one sample in a study of beta chain features in type 1 diabetes. The data were produced by immunoSEQ multiplex PCR, yet TCRdb's version contains in-frame clones alone and is incomplete. Found here are about 200,000 clones, 11% of them singletons; the top ten hold 1% to 1.5%. Sequenced input: central memory CD4+ T cells from blood. These receptors came from a young man in good health. The CDR3 runs from the conserved cysteine through the conserved F or W. The order of the fields is clone size, J gene, V gene, D gene, CDR3 protein, CDR3 DNA. D genes are given only for firm matches. The size field is filled for only some rows; it gives once, few, many or a size class.

abundance: many; j_gene: TRBJ1-1; v_gene: TRBV10-3; d_gene: TRBD1; CDR3aa: CAIRGTGGTEAFF; CDR3nt: TGTGCCATCAGGGGGACAGGAGGGACTGAAGCTTTCTTT
abundance: few; j_gene: TRBJ1-4; v_gene: TRBV30; d_gene: -; CDR3aa: CAWSVLGQNEKLFF; CDR3nt: TGTGCCTGGAGTGTCTTAGGGCAGAATGAAAAACTGTTTTTT
abundance: few; j_gene: TRBJ1-4; v_gene: TRBV28; d_gene: -; CDR3aa: CASTDTRQAINEKLFF; CDR3nt: TGTGCCAGCACGGACACGCGACAGGCGATTAATGAAAAACTGTTTTTT
abundance: -; j_gene: TRBJ2-7; v_gene: TRBV5-6; d_gene: TRBD1; CDR3aa: CASSFGLGDRTYEQYF; CDR3nt: TGTGCCAGCAGCTTCGGGCTTGGGGACAGGACCTACGAGCAGTACTTC
abundance: many; j_gene: TRBJ2-7; v_gene: TRBV4-2; d_gene: -; CDR3aa: CASSQSPSYEQYF; CDR3nt: TGTGCCAGCAGCCAGTCACCCTCCTACGAGCAGTACTTC
abundance: few; j_gene: TRBJ1-1; v_gene: TRBV5-4; d_gene: TRBD1; CDR3aa: CASSRGGQGGNTEAFF; CDR3nt: TGTGCCAGCAGCAGGGGGGGACAGGGCGGTAACACTGAAGCTTTCTTT
abundance: few; j_gene: TRBJ2-5; v_gene: TRBV20-1; d_gene: -; CDR3aa: CSAIRQETQYF; CDR3nt: TGCAGTGCTATTAGGCAAGAGACCCAGTACTTC
abundance: -; j_gene: TRBJ1-2; v_gene: TRBV19; d_gene: -; CDR3aa: CASSTRFGGYTF; CDR3nt: TGTGCCAGTAGTACGCGCTTTGGGGGCTACACCTTC
abundance: many; j_gene: TRBJ2-1; v_gene: TRBV19; d_gene: TRBD1; CDR3aa: CASKDRALPSNEQFF; CDR3nt: TGTGCCAGTAAAGACAGGGCCCTTCCCAGCAATGAGCAGTTCTTC
abundance: few; j_gene: TRBJ2-1; v_gene: TRBV11-3; d_gene: -; CDR3aa: CASSAFGEQFF; CDR3nt: TGTGCCAGCAGCGCCTTTGGTGAGCAGTTCTTC
abundance: few; j_gene: TRBJ2-3; v_gene: TRBV7-9; d_gene: -; CDR3aa: CASSLYGPSRTDTQYF; CDR3nt: TGTGCCAGCAGCTTATATGGTCCGTCTCGCACAGATACGCAGTATTTT
abundance: few; j_gene: TRBJ1-5; v_gene: TRBV14; d_gene: -; CDR3aa: CASSHRQALYSNQPQHF; CDR3nt: TGTGCCAGCAGCCATCGACAGGCCCTTTATAGCAATCAGCCCCAGCATTTT
abundance: few; j_gene: TRBJ2-5; v_gene: TRBV7-6; d_gene: -; CDR3aa: CASSLRKETQYF; CDR3nt: TGTGCCAGCAGCCTGCGAAAAGAGACCCAGTACTTC
abundance: -; j_gene: TRBJ2-1; v_gene: TRBV20-1; d_gene: -; CDR3aa: CSARQTDEQFF; CDR3nt: TGCAGTGCTAGACAAACAGATGAGCAGTTCTTC
abundance: few; j_gene: TRBJ2-7; v_gene: TRBV19; d_gene: TRBD1; CDR3aa: CASSIPSGTGTYEQYF; CDR3nt: TGTGCCAGTAGCATACCTTCCGGGACAGGGACCTACGAGCAGTACTTC
abundance: few; j_gene: TRBJ2-1; v_gene: TRBV9; d_gene: -; CDR3aa: CASSPHDEQFF; CDR3nt: TGTGCCAGCAGCCCCCATGATGAGCAGTTCTTC
abundance: -; j_gene: TRBJ1-4; v_gene: TRBV28; d_gene: -; CDR3aa: CASSLAGTTGEKLFF; CDR3nt: TGTGCCAGCAGTTTGGCCGGGACAACGGGTGAAAAACTGTTTTTT